The clone carrying this TCR beta chain came up many times. What it recognizes is unknown. This sample was taken from a study of T cells after yellow fever vaccination. CDR1 is SGHRS, CDR2 YFSETQ, per germline. This CDR3 is 14 amino acids long. V lost 2 bases and J 0 bases, leaving 8 bases between the germline ends. Study-wide results and limits: Abundant contaminating clonotypes from the bulk population could appear in FACS-sorted repertoires. The CD4 compartment and the CD8 compartment contained a small share of clonotypes in common. The booster saw the reappearance of most primary-vaccination clones (around 96% CD4, 88% CD8).

Template switching with 5'RACE generated the TCR cDNA and added a universal primer site and UMIs. Each CDR3 protein is one row after TCRdb ran MiXCR on the 5' RACE reads. The sample includes about 47,000 distinct CDR3 sequences, 7% to 9% of them seen just once. The sequence was obtained from a man younger than 35 who received the YFV17D yellow fever vaccine. Sample: CD8+ T cells sorted from PBMCs, taken roughly 15 days after the first yellow fever vaccination. The chain links TRBV5-1 to TRBJ1-1; no clear D gene. The CDR3 region is CASSFRGLNTEAFF. CDR3 nucleotides: TGCGCCAGCAGCTTTCGGGGTCTGAACACTGAAGCTTTCTTT. The whole variable domain, remainder taken from reference TRBV5-1 and TRBJ1-1, is KAGVTQTPRYLIKTRGQQVTLSCSPISGHRSVSWYQQTPGQGLQFLFEYFSETQRNKGNFPGRFSGRQFSNSRSEMNVSTLELGDSALYLCASSFRGLNTEAFFGQGTRLTVV.